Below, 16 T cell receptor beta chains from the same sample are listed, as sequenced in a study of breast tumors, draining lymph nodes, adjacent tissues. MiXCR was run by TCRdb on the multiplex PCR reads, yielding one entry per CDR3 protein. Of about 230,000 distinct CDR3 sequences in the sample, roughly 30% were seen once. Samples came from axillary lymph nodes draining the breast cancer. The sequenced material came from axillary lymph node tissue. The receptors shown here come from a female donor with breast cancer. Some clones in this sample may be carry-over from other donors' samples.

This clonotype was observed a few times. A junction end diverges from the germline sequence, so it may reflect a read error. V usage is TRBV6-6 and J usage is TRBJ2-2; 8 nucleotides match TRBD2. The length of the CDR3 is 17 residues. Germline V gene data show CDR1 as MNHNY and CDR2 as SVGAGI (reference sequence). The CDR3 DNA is TGTGCCAGCAGTCACTCGAATCCGGGAGGGCCCACCGGGGAGCTGTTTTTT. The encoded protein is CASSHSNPGGPTGELFF.

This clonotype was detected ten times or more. Here the CDR3 DNA reads TGTGCCAGCAGCCCCCGGAGCGGTATGGGTGAGCAGTACTTC. This translates into CASSPRSGMGEQYF. The chain uses TRBV7-2 and TRBJ2-7; TRBD2 might be the D (5 bases). V lost 5 bases and J 7 bases, leaving 18 bases between the germline ends. Germline CDR1 and CDR2: SGHTA and FQGNSA. The CDR3 length is 14 residues.

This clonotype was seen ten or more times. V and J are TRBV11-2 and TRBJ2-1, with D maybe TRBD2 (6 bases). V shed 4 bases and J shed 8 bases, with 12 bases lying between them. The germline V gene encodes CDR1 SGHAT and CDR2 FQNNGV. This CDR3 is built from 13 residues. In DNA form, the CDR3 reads TGTGCCAGCAGCTCAGGGACTTACTATGAGCAGTTCTTC. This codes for CASSSGTYYEQFF.

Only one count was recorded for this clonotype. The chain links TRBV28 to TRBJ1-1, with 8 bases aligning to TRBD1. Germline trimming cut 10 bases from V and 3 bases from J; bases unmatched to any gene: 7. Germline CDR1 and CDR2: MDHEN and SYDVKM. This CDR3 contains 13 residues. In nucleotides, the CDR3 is TGTGCCACACTCAACAGGGGGGACACTGAAGCTTTCTTT. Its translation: CATLNRGDTEAFF.

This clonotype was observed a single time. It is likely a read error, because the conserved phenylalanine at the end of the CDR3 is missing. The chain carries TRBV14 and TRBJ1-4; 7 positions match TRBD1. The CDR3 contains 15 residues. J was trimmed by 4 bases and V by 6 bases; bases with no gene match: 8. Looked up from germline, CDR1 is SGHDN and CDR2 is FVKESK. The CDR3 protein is CASRRMDRINEKLFY. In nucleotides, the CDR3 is TGTGCCAGCAGGAGGATGGACAGGATTAATGAAAAACTGTTTTAT.

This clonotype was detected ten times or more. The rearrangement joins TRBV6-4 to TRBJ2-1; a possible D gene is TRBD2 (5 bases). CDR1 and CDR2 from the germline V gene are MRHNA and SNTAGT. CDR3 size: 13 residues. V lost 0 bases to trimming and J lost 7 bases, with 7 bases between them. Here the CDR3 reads CASSDSRENEQFF. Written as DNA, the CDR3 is TGTGCCAGCAGTGACTCCCGGGAAAATGAGCAGTTCTTC.

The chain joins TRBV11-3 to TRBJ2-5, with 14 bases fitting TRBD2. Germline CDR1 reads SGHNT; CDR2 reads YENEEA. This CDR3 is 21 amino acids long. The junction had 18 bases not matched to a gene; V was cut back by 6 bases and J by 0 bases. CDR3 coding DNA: TGTGCCAGCAGAACTAGTTTACCGCCGGGACTAGCGGGAGAGAACCAAGAGACCCAGTACTTC. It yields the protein CASRTSLPPGLAGENQETQYF.

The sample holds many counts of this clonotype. The CDR3 nucleotides read TGTGCCAGCAGCTCCGGACTTGGCGGTACTAGCGGGAGTGGGTACGAGCAGTACTTC. Protein product: CASSSGLGGTSGSGYEQYF. The V call is TRBV11-3, the J call TRBJ2-7; 11 bases line up with TRBD2. Germline V gene data show CDR1 as SGHNT and CDR2 as YENEEA. CDR3 length: 19 residues. Germline trimming cut 4 bases from V and 4 bases from J; bases unmatched to any gene: 18.

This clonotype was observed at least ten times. The CDR3 nucleotides are TGTGCCATCAGTGAGCGGACTAGCGGGACGAATGAGCAGTTCTTC. It codes for CAISERTSGTNEQFF. This chain links TRBV10-3 with TRBJ2-1; 12 nucleotides match TRBD2. J gave up 7 bases and V 2 bases, and 3 bases lay outside the gene matches. Germline V gene sequence: CDR1 ENHRY, CDR2 SYGVKD. The CDR3 contains 15 residues.

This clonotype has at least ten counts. The CDR3 reads CASSFGPGQQTNYGYTF. In DNA, the CDR3 is TGTGCCAGCAGCTTTGGACCGGGACAGCAAACTAACTATGGCTACACCTTC. V is TRBV7-2 and J is TRBJ1-2; 7 nucleotides agree with TRBD1. Losses at the gene ends were 3 bases for V and 0 bases for J; bases not matched to a gene: 10. Germline V gene lookup returns CDR1 SGHTA and CDR2 FQGNSA. The CDR3 has 17 amino acids.

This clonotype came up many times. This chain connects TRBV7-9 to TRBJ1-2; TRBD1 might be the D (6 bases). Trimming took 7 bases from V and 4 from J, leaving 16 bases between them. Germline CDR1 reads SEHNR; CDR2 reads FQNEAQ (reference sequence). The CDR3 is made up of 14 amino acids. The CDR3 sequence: CASTPHRVSYGYTF. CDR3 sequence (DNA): TGTGCCAGCACACCGCACAGGGTGAGCTATGGCTACACCTTC.

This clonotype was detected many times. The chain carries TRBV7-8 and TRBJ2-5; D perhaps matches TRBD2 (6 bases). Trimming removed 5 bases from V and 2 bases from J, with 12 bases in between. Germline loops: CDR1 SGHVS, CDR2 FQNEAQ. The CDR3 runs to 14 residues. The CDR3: CASSPRSGQETQYF. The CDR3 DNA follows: TGTGCCAGCAGCCCGAGGAGCGGGCAAGAGACCCAGTACTTC.

The CDR3 here is CAISEPPGLAADTQYF. The CDR3 DNA sequence: TGTGCCATCAGTGAGCCACCGGGACTAGCGGCAGATACGCAGTATTTT. V is TRBV10-3 and J is TRBJ2-3; 11 positions match TRBD2. This CDR3 spans 16 amino acids. V lost 2 bases and J lost 4; bases outside the gene matches: 5. Germline-derived CDR1 and CDR2 are ENHRY and SYGVKD.

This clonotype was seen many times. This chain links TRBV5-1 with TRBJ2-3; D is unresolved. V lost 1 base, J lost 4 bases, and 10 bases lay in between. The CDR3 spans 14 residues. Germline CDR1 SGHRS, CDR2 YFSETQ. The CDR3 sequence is CASSLIQVADTQYF. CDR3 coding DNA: TGCGCCAGCAGCTTGATCCAGGTTGCAGATACGCAGTATTTT.

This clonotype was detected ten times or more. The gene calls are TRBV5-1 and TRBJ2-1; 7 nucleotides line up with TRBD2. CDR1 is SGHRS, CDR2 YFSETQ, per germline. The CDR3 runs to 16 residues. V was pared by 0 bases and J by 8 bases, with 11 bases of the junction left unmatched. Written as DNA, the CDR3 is TGCGCCAGCAGCTTGGCCCCAGGACTAGGTGGGCATGAGCAGTTCTTC. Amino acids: CASSLAPGLGGHEQFF. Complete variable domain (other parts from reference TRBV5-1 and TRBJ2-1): KAGVTQTPRYLIKTRGQQVTLSCSPISGHRSVSWYQQTPGQGLQFLFEYFSETQRNKGNFPGRFSGRQFSNSRSEMNVSTLELGDSALYLCASSLAPGLGGHEQFFGPGTRLTVL.

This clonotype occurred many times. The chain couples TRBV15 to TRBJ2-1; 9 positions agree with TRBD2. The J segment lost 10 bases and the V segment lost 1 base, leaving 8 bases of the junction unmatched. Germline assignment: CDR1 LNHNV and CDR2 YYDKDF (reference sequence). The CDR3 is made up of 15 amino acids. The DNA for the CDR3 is TGTGCCACCAGCAGAGCCCTAGCGGGACAAGCCGAGCAGTTCTTC. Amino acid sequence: CATSRALAGQAEQFF.